This T cell receptor (beta chain) is drawn from a study of blood T cell repertoires in COVID-19. In assigning cohorts, the study relied on participant-reported clinical history. TCRdb's table, derived via immunoSEQ multiplex PCR, lists solely in-frame clones and lacks some. The table has a few hundred thousand clones, about 85% seen once. This TCR derives from a woman between 45 and 60 years old who had been exposed to COVID-19. Sequenced sample: PBMCs or T cells enriched from blood (not recorded which).

The CDR3: CASSKAEGGRGTDTQYF. CDR3 DNA: TGTGCCAGCAGCAAAGCAGAAGGGGGCAGAGGCACAGATACGCAGTATTTT. J is TRBJ2-3 and V is TRBV21-1; the D call in the table, TRBD1, was not verified against the DNA. TRBV21-1 is a pseudogene. This CDR3 spans 17 amino acids.